This entry concerns a single TCR beta chain. Its target is not known. RNA extraction and reverse transcription yielded cDNA as sequencing template. Sequencing used immunoSEQ multiplex PCR; TCRdb keeps in-frame clones, though not all of them. The sample records about 14,000 clones, under 65% being singletons. This entry comes from a study of CD8+ T cells in alopecia areata. Lesional scalp punch biopsies and peripheral blood came from alopecia areata patients. The study's findings and limits: Possibly as an HLA-related effect, TCR sharing across patients appeared less clear than in mice. There were also resident alphabeta T cells of normal skin sequenced in scalp samples. Especially in alopecia totalis/universalis, lesional scalp showed greater clonality than normal scalp did.

The TCR sequence derives from a human donor with alopecia areata. The sample in question was skin, obtained at week 0.

The CDR3 spells CASSVSGEGTEAFF. The CDR3 region has the DNA TGTGCCAGCAGCGTCTCGGGTGAGGGCACTGAAGCTTTCTTT. The V gene is TRBV9, the J gene TRBJ1-1; D not certain. V shed 2 bases and J shed 4 bases, with 12 bases lying between them. Germline V gives CDR1 SGDLS, CDR2 YYNGEE. This CDR3 contains 14 residues.